The clone carrying this T cell receptor (beta chain) was detected only once. This record belongs to a study of low-dose radiotherapy and immunotherapy resistance in tumors. Gene-specific TRAV and TRBV primers were used for first-strand cDNA, covering alpha and beta chains. The authors amplified TCRs for about 18 PCR cycles with a constant-region primer and a V-primer adapter. TCRdb re-analysed the reads in MiXCR, keeping a single row per CDR3 protein. The data show about 9,800 distinct CDR3 sequences, approximately 77% seen once. Each eligible patient had an advanced solid tumor, and these tumors lacked tumor-infiltrating lymphocytes. V was trimmed by 6 bases and J by 10 bases, leaving 10 bases between them. The CDR3 sequence is 11 residues long.

V is TRBV12-3 or TRBV12-4 and J is TRBJ2-1; D uncertain. The sequence derives from a human donor with advanced metastatic prostate, ovarian, gallbladder or colorectal cancer (not recorded which). This table probably holds off-target reads from a library built for another chain. The CDR3 loop is CASSFLQEQFF. CDR3 in DNA: TGTGCCAGCAGCTTTCTACAGGAGCAGTTCTTC.